These T cell receptor beta chains were read from a single sample in a study of blood T cell repertoires in COVID-19. Libraries were prepared by immunoSEQ multiplex PCR; TCRdb keeps only in-frame clonotypes and omits some of them. The sample consists of approximately 380,000 clones, around 85% of them appearing once. The sequencing sample was made of peripheral blood. These TCRs come from a woman younger than 30 with acute or convalescent COVID-19. The CDR3 runs from the conserved cysteine through the conserved F or W.

J: TRBJ1-3
V: TRBV5-1
length: 14
CDR3: CASSFQGAGDTIYF

J: TRBJ2-2
V: TRBV9
length: 16
CDR3: CASSVARTGVTGELFF

J: TRBJ1-1
V: TRBV4-2
length: 16
CDR3: CASSQDRGTGQLRAFF

J: TRBJ1-3
V: TRBV4-2
length: 15
CDR3: CASSQGSGDGNTIYF

J: TRBJ1-4
V: TRBV25-1
length: 18
CDR3: CASSRQGATFATNEKLFF

J: TRBJ1-3
V: TRBV19
length: 15
CDR3: CASSRGHSSGNTIYF

J: TRBJ1-5
V: TRBV7-8
length: 16
CDR3: CASSLEGINSNQPQHF

J: TRBJ2-7
V: TRBV5-1
length: 15
CDR3: CASSLEGGRTYEQYF

J: TRBJ2-5
V: TRBV19
length: 15
CDR3: CASSMRSERWETQYF

J: TRBJ1-6
V: TRBV19
length: 15
CDR3: CASSIVGQGARALHF

J: TRBJ2-6
V: TRBV27
length: 17
CDR3: CASSRVADGSGANVLTF

J: TRBJ1-5
V: TRBV27
length: 15
CDR3: CASSSNSERNQPQHF

J: TRBJ1-4
V: TRBV7-3
length: 11
CDR3: CASSFGGKLFF

J: TRBJ1-4
V: TRBV9
length: 16
CDR3: CASSVLDRGVNEKLFF

J: TRBJ1-5
V: TRBV10-3
length: 14
CDR3: CATQTGWNNQPQHF

J: TRBJ1-1
V: TRBV6-5
length: 14
CDR3: CASSPGDGGTEAFF

J: TRBJ1-1
V: TRBV14
length: 17
CDR3: CASSDITATGEETEAFF

J: TRBJ2-5
V: TRBV19
length: 9
CDR3: CATKETQYF

J: TRBJ2-7
V: TRBV6-1
length: 14
CDR3: CASSEAHSSYEQYF

J: TRBJ1-6
V: TRBV19
length: 12
CDR3: CASRDRDSPLHF

J: TRBJ1-5
V: TRBV3-1/TRBV3-2
length: 13
CDR3: CASSSTRSQPQHF

J: TRBJ2-3
V: TRBV19
length: 14
CDR3: CASSLQGNTDTQYF

J: TRBJ2-2
V: TRBV9
length: 13
CDR3: CASKGQLAGELFF

J: TRBJ2-3
V: TRBV12-5
length: 18
CDR3: CASGLKGGQLGSTDTQYF

J: TRBJ1-2
V: TRBV3-1/TRBV3-2
length: 15
CDR3: CASSQVTGVSYGYTF

J: TRBJ1-1
V: TRBV2
length: 13
CDR3: CASSEDHNTEAFF

J: TRBJ1-2
V: TRBV29-1
length: 13
CDR3: CSVLTTGENGYTF

J: TRBJ2-2
V: TRBV4-2
length: 17
CDR3: CASSQGVGQGAGGELFF

J: TRBJ2-1
V: TRBV12-2
length: 16
CDR3: CASRLSRDREVGEQFF

J: TRBJ1-5
V: TRBV19
length: 15
CDR3: CASSMAQGANQPQHF

J: TRBJ2-1
V: TRBV24-1
length: 13
CDR3: CATNGGAFGEQFF

J: TRBJ1-1
V: TRBV29-1
length: 13
CDR3: CSTRTGLNTEAFF

J: TRBJ2-1
V: TRBV5-1
length: 16
CDR3: CASSLASSAAYNEQFF

J: TRBJ2-3
V: TRBV23-1
length: 16
CDR3: CASSQSTGSITDTQYF

J: TRBJ2-1
V: TRBV4-1
length: 12
CDR3: CASSQGAGWWFF

J: TRBJ2-7
V: TRBV9
length: 14
CDR3: CASSPRGSPHEQYF

J: TRBJ2-3
V: TRBV5-4
length: 16
CDR3: CASPSRGREPTDTQYF

J: TRBJ1-1
V: TRBV3-1/TRBV3-2
length: 13
CDR3: CASSPSGITEAFF

J: TRBJ1-5
V: TRBV24-1
length: 14
CDR3: CATSFQDSNQPQHF

J: TRBJ2-1
V: TRBV5-1
length: 15
CDR3: CASSLATGLGNEQFF

J: TRBJ1-1
V: TRBV9
length: 15
CDR3: CASSLRTDMNTEAFF

J: TRBJ1-4
V: TRBV6-5
length: 15
CDR3: CASSLTGEPNEKLFF